This TCR beta chain was captured in a study of T cells in localized non-small cell lung cancer. Findings and limits, study-wide: Appearances in adjacent lung were noted for a median 57 of the top 100 tumor clones.

Here immunoSEQ multiplex PCR was the method, and the copy in TCRdb shows in-frame clones only, minus some. The table has around 55,000 clones, around 87% seen once. As for this clone: Its target is not known.

The V segment lost 5 bases and the J segment 4 bases; nucleotides outside the gene matches: 2. The CDR3 is 12 amino acids. Germline lookup yields CDR1 SQVTM and CDR2 ANQGSEA. The sequence came from a female donor with stage II lung adenocarcinoma. Here the sequenced sample was PBMCs, taken before any cancer treatment. The rearrangement links TRBV29-1 to TRBJ1-2; 9 positions match TRBD1. The CDR3 reads CSVTQGAYGYTF. The CDR3 DNA reads TGCAGCGTTACACAGGGGGCCTATGGCTACACCTTC.